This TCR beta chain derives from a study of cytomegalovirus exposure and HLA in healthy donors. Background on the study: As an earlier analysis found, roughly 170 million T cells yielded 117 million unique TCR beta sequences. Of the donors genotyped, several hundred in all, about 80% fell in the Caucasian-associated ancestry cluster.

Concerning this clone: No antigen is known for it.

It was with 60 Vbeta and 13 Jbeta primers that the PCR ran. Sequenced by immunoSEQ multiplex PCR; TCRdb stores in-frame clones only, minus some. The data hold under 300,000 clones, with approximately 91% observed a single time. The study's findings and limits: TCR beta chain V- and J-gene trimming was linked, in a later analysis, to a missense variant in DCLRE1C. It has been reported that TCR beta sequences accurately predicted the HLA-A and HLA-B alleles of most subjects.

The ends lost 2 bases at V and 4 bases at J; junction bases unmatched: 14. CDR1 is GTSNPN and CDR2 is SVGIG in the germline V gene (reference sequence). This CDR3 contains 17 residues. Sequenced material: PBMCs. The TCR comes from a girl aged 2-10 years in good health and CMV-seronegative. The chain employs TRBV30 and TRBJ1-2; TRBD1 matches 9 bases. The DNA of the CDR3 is TGTGCCTGGAGTCGGATAACAGGGGGCCTGCTGGGCTATGGCTACACCTTC. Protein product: CAWSRITGGLLGYGYTF. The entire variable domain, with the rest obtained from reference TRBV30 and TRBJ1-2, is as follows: SQTIHQWPATLVQPVGSPLSLECTVEGTSNPNLYWYRQAAGRGLQLLFYSVGIGQISSEVPQNLSASRPQDRQFILSSKKLLLSDSGFYLCAWSRITGGLLGYGYTFGSGTRLTVV.